The 22 T cell receptor beta chains presented below share a single source sample, sequenced in a study of blood T cell repertoires in COVID-19. The repertoire was sequenced with immunoSEQ multiplex PCR; TCRdb's copy has only in-frame clones and lacks some. The sample lists roughly 70,000 clones, 88% seen once, with around 2.8% in the top ten. The material sequenced was peripheral blood. The origin of the receptors is a man between 65 and 85 years old with active or convalescent COVID-19.

This clone has a handful of counts. The genes are TRBV15 and TRBJ2-3, with a possible D match to TRBD2 (5 bases). Germline lookup yields CDR1 LNHNV and CDR2 YYDKDF (reference sequence). The CDR3 runs to 16 residues. The V end lost 1 base, the J end lost 1 base, and 12 bases lay between the germline ends. CDR3: CATSRGEGSRTDTQYF. In DNA form, the CDR3 reads TGTGCCACCAGCAGAGGTGAGGGCTCTCGCACAGATACGCAGTATTTT.

The J gene is TRBJ1-1, the V gene TRBV19; a weak D match, TRBD1 (6 bases). Germline V lookup: CDR1 LNHDA, CDR2 SQIVND (reference sequence). This CDR3 is 13 amino acids long. V was clipped by 8 bases and J by 0 bases, with 10 bases between them. In DNA form, the CDR3 reads TGTGCCAGTGCCGGGACAATGAACACTGAAGCTTTCTTT. This encodes CASAGTMNTEAFF.

This chain joins TRBV6-5 and TRBJ2-7, with TRBD1 matching 9 bases. V trimming: 11 bases; J trimming: 6 bases; junction bases outside the gene matches: 8. Per the germline V gene, CDR1 is MNHEY and CDR2 is SVGAGI. The CDR3 sequence is 12 residues long. The CDR3 spells CACRTGVSEQYF. The CDR3 DNA is TGTGCCTGTCGGACAGGGGTAAGCGAGCAGTACTTC.

This clone appeared once. The chain employs TRBV5-1 and TRBJ2-7; 10 bases agree with TRBD1. V gave up 3 bases and J gave up 4 bases; unmatched junction bases: 4. CDR1 is SGHRS, CDR2 YFSETQ, per germline. This CDR3 is built from 14 residues. CDR3 region: CASSSLGQGYEQYF. The DNA of the CDR3 is TGCGCCAGCAGCTCGTTGGGACAGGGGTACGAGCAGTACTTC.

The chain joins TRBV30 to TRBJ2-1, with 9 positions matching TRBD1. The CDR3 totals 14 residues. V shed 0 bases and J 9 bases; nucleotides not matched to a gene: 6. The germline gives CDR1 GTSNPN, CDR2 SVGIG (reference sequence). This chain's CDR3 is CAWSVGTGSFEQFF. The CDR3, as DNA: TGTGCCTGGAGTGTAGGGACAGGGTCCTTTGAGCAGTTCTTC. Variable domain in full (rest from reference TRBV30 and TRBJ2-1): SQTIHQWPATLVQPVGSPLSLECTVEGTSNPNLYWYRQAAGRGLQLLFYSVGIGQISSEVPQNLSASRPQDRQFILSSKKLLLSDSGFYLCAWSVGTGSFEQFFGPGTRLTVL.

This chain links TRBV6-5 with TRBJ1-4, with a weak D call TRBD1 (6 bases). Germline lookup yields CDR1 MNHEY and CDR2 SVGAGI. The V end was cut by 6 bases, the J end by 8 bases, with 16 bases between. The CDR3 contains 14 residues. DNA for the CDR3: TGTGCCAGCAGGACTGACAGGAGTGGAGAAAAACTGTTTTTT. It yields the protein CASRTDRSGEKLFF.

This chain uses TRBV2 with TRBJ2-7; no reliable D call. Germline values: CDR1 SNHLY, CDR2 FYNNEI. This CDR3 is 13 amino acids long. V lost 4 bases and J 0 bases, leaving 7 bases between the germline ends. CDR3 amino acids: CASSVYNSYEQYF. In DNA form, the CDR3 reads TGTGCCAGCAGTGTGTACAACTCCTACGAGCAGTACTTC.

The rearrangement uses TRBV2 and TRBJ1-5; 9 nucleotides match TRBD1. CDR3 length: 17 amino acids. The V gene's germline CDR1 is SNHLY and CDR2 FYNNEI. V was pared by 2 bases and J by 4 bases, with 9 bases of the junction left unmatched. DNA for the CDR3: TGTGCCAGCAGTGAAACCAAGGGGACAGGGACTAATCAGCCCCAGCATTTT. Protein: CASSETKGTGTNQPQHF. The variable domain in full, completed from reference TRBV2 and TRBJ1-5, reads EPEVTQTPSHQVTQMGQEVILRCVPISNHLYFYWYRQILGQKVEFLVSFYNNEISEKSEIFDDQFSVERPDGSNFTLKIRSTKLEDSAMYFCASSETKGTGTNQPQHFGDGTRLSIL.

In its sample, this clone was seen a few times. The chain has TRBV3-1 (or the pseudogene TRBV3-2) and TRBJ1-2; D is perhaps TRBD1 (6 bases). This CDR3 contains 17 residues. Germline CDR1 reads LGHDT; CDR2 reads YNNKEL (reference sequence). Trimming cost V 0 bases and J 5 bases, with 19 bases left between them. The CDR3 region has the DNA TGTGCCAGCAGCCAAGATGGAGCTAACAGGGTAACTTATGGCTACACCTTC. This codes for CASSQDGANRVTYGYTF.

This clone appeared once. The chain uses TRBV29-1 and TRBJ2-1; D possibly corresponds to TRBD2 (6 bases). The germline CDR1 and CDR2 sequences are SQVTM and ANQGSEA. Trimming left V 4 bases short and J 3 bases short, with 13 bases between. This CDR3 is built from 14 residues. The CDR3 is CSVAGTSRYNEQFF. Here the CDR3 DNA reads TGCAGCGTTGCGGGGACTTCCCGCTACAATGAGCAGTTCTTC.

The chain links TRBV5-1 to TRBJ2-3; TRBD2 matches at 8 bases. Per germline, CDR1 SGHRS and CDR2 YFSETQ. The J segment lost 5 bases and the V segment lost 5 bases, leaving 7 bases of the junction unmatched. The CDR3 runs to 14 residues. CDR3 protein: CASSLDSGGDTQYF. The CDR3 DNA follows: TGCGCCAGCAGTTTAGACAGCGGGGGAGATACGCAGTATTTT.

V usage is TRBV7-9 and J usage is TRBJ1-2; TRBD1 might be the D (5 bases). V shed 5 bases and J shed 1 base, with 14 bases lying between them. Germline CDR1 and CDR2: SEHNR and FQNEAQ (reference sequence). The CDR3 loop spans 15 amino acids. The CDR3 protein is CASSLEGRNNYGYTF. The CDR3 DNA sequence: TGTGCCAGCAGCCTAGAGGGGAGGAATAACTATGGCTACACCTTC.

The chain joins TRBV5-5 to TRBJ2-7; D unclear. CDR1 is SGHKS and CDR2 is YYEKEE in the germline V gene (reference sequence). The CDR3 runs to 15 residues. V lost 2 bases to trimming and J lost 0 bases, with 12 bases between them. CDR3 sequence reads: CASSFRSQSSYEQYF. The CDR3 DNA is TGTGCCAGCAGCTTTCGGTCACAGAGCTCCTACGAGCAGTACTTC.

The rearrangement joins TRBV19 to TRBJ1-1; possibly TRBD1 for D (5 bases). Trimming pared 8 bases from V and 3 bases from J, leaving 10 bases between. CDR1 is LNHDA and CDR2 is SQIVND in the germline V gene (reference sequence). This CDR3 spans 12 amino acids. The CDR3 DNA is TGTGCCAGTTCGGACACGTACACTGAAGCTTTCTTT. This translates into CASSDTYTEAFF.

This clone was observed a single time. The chain has TRBV18 and TRBJ2-3, with D perhaps TRBD1 (5 bases). V lost 3 bases, J lost 2 bases, and 9 bases lay in between. Germline values: CDR1 KGHSH, CDR2 LQKENI. The length of the CDR3 is 14 residues. For the CDR3, the DNA is TGTGCCAGCTCACCCGACAGTAACACAGATACGCAGTATTTT. This encodes CASSPDSNTDTQYF.

The CDR3 is CASSPPTGSEQYF. CDR3 DNA: TGTGCCAGCAGCCCCCCTACCGGGAGCGAGCAGTACTTC. The chain is built from TRBV7-9 and TRBJ2-7, with a weak D call TRBD2 (6 bases). CDR3 length: 13 residues. The V end was cut by 5 bases, the J end by 6 bases, with 14 bases between. CDR1 is SEHNR and CDR2 is FQNEAQ in the germline V gene (reference sequence).

The J gene is TRBJ2-4, the V gene TRBV7-9; D not certain. Trimming took 3 bases from V and 2 from J, leaving 5 bases between them. Germline values: CDR1 SEHNR, CDR2 FQNEAQ (reference sequence). The CDR3 runs to 13 residues. CDR3 bases: TGTGCCAGCAGCTTGAGCTCCAAAAACATTCAGTACTTC. Encoded protein: CASSLSSKNIQYF.

This rearrangement joins TRBV27 to TRBJ1-1; TRBD1 is a possible D gene (6 bases). V lost 2 bases to trimming and J lost 4 bases, with 14 bases between them. Germline assignment: CDR1 MNHEY and CDR2 SMNVEV (reference sequence). CDR3 length: 15 amino acids. CDR3 nucleotides: TGTGCCAGCAGTTTACAGGCTAGGGGGGGCACTGAAGCTTTCTTT. It encodes CASSLQARGGTEAFF.

The chain is built from TRBV19 and TRBJ1-1, with a tentative D call TRBD1 (6 bases). Germline CDR1 is LNHDA and CDR2 is SQIVND (reference sequence). This CDR3 is built from 13 residues. V lost 3 bases and J 5 bases, leaving 10 bases between the germline ends. CDR3 nucleotides: TGTGCCAGTAGTATTCAGGGGCGGACTGAAGCTTTCTTT. It codes for CASSIQGRTEAFF.

This clone appeared a single time. V usage is TRBV7-8 and J usage is TRBJ2-1, with 8 bases identical to TRBD2. The length of the CDR3 is 15 residues. V gave up 3 bases and J gave up 2 bases; unmatched junction bases: 3. Germline V CDR1 and CDR2: SGHVS, FQNEAQ. The CDR3: CASSFGLATYNEQFF. The DNA of the CDR3 is TGTGCCAGCAGCTTTGGACTAGCAACCTACAATGAGCAGTTCTTC. The full variable domain, with the rest looked up from reference TRBV7-8 and TRBJ2-1, is GAGVSQSPRYKVAKRGQDVALRCDPISGHVSLFWYQQALGQGPEFLTYFQNEAQLDKSGLPSDRFFAERPEGSVSTLKIQRTQQEDSAVYLCASSFGLATYNEQFFGPGTRLTVL.

This clone was detected a few times. The chain combines TRBV5-6 with TRBJ2-2, with D possibly matching TRBD2 (6 bases). Trimming cost V 0 bases and J 7 bases, with 16 bases left between them. The CDR3 loop spans 16 amino acids. The V gene's germline CDR1 is SGHDT and CDR2 YYEEEE. Here the CDR3 reads CASSLGGTLFGGELFF. For the CDR3, the DNA is TGTGCCAGCAGCTTGGGTGGGACTCTATTCGGCGGGGAGCTGTTTTTT.

This chain links TRBV19 with TRBJ1-2; a possible D gene is TRBD1 (5 bases). Germline V CDR1 and CDR2: LNHDA, SQIVND (reference sequence). The CDR3 sequence is 14 residues long. V lost 3 bases and J lost 5, with 13 bases in between. The CDR3 coding sequence is TGTGCCAGTAGTATTTCCAGGGCGGGGTATGGCTACACCTTC. Amino acids: CASSISRAGYGYTF.